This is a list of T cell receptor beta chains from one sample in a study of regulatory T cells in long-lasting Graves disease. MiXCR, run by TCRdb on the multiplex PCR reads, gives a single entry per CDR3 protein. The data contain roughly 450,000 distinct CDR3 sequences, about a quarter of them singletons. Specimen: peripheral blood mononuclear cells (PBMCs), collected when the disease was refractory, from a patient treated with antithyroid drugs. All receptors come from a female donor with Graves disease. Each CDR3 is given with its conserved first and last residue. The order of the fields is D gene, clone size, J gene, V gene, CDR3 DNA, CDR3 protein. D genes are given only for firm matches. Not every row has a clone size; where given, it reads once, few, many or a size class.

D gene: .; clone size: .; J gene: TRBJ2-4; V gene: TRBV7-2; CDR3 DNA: TGTGCCAGCAGCTTAGGTCTGGGGACCGGGGACATTCAGTACTTC; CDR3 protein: CASSLGLGTGDIQYF
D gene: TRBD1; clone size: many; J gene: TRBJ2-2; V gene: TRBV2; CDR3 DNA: TGTGCCAGCAGATTTAGACGACCGGGACAGGGGAGCACCGGGGAGCTGTTTTTT; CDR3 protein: CASRFRRPGQGSTGELFF
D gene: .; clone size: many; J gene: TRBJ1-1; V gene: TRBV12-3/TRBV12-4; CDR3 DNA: TGTGCCAGCAGTTGGGGGAGGGGCATAAATGAAACTGAAGCTTTCTTT; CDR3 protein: CASSWGRGINETEAFF
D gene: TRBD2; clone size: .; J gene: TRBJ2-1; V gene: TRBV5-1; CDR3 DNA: TGCGCCAGCAGCTATACTAGCGGGAGGGCAGCCAATGAGCAGTTCTTC; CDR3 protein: CASSYTSGRAANEQFF
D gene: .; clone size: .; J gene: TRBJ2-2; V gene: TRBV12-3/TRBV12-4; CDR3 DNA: TGTGCCAGCAGTGAGTCCAGGGTTGTACACACCGGGGAGCTGTTTTTT; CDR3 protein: CASSESRVVHTGELFF
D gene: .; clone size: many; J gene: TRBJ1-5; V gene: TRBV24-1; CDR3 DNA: TGTGCCACCAGTGACCAGGGGTATCAGCCCCAGCATTTT; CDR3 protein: CATSDQGYQPQHF
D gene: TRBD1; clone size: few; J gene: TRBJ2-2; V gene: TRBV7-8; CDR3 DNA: TGTGCCAGCACCAACTATGGGGCAGGGGGGAACACCGGGGAGCTGTTTTTT; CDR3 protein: CASTNYGAGGNTGELFF
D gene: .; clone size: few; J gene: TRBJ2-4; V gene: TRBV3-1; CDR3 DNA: TGTGCCAGCAGCCAAGGTCATTTCGGCATTCAGTACTTC; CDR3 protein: CASSQGHFGIQYF
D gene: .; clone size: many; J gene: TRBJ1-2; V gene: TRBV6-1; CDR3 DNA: TGTGCCAGCAGGGTGGACGTAGCCGTCTATGGCTACACCTTC; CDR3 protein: CASRVDVAVYGYTF
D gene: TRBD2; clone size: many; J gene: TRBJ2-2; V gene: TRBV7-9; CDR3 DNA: TGTGCCAGCAGTCCCGGACTAGCGGGAGCCACCGGGGAGCTGTTTTTT; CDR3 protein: CASSPGLAGATGELFF
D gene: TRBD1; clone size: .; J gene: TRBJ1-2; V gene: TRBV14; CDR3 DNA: TGTGCCAGCAGCCCTACAGGGGCGGGGGGCTACACCTTC; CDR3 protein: CASSPTGAGGYTF
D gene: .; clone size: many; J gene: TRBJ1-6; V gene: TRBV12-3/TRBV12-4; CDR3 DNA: TGTGCCAGCAGTCCACAGTATAATTCACCCCTCCACTTT; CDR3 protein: CASSPQYNSPLHF
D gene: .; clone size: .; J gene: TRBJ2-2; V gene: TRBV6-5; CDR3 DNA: TGTGCCAGCAGTTACTCGGGGGTCTCTGCGAACACCGGGGAGCTGTTTTTT; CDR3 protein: CASSYSGVSANTGELFF
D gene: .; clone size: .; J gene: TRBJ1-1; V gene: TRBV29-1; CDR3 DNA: TGCAGCGTAAGAGGGCGGATGAACACTGAAGCTTTCTTT; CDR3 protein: CSVRGRMNTEAFF
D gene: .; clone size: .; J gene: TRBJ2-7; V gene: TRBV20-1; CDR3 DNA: TGCAGTGCCATCCCCGGAAACGCCTACGAGCAGTACTTC; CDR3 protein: CSAIPGNAYEQYF
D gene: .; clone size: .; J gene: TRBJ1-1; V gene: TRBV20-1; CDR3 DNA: TGCAGTGCTAGAGGACAGATTATGAACACTGAAGCTTTCTTT; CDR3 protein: CSARGQIMNTEAFF
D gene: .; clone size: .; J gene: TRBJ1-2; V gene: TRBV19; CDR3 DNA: TGTGCCAGTAGTCTGAGACAACTCTATGGCTACACCTTC; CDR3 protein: CASSLRQLYGYTF
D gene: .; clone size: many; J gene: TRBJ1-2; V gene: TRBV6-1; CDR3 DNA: TGTGCCAGCAGTGAAATCAACTATGGCTACACCTTC; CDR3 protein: CASSEINYGYTF
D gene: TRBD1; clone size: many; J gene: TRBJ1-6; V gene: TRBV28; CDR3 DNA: TGTGCCAGCAGCCAGGGACAGGGAGATTCACCCCTCCACTTT; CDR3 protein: CASSQGQGDSPLHF
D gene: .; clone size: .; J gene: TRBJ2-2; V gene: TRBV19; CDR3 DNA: TGTGCCAGTAGGACTCGCCGAAACACCGGGGAGCTGTTTTTT; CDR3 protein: CASRTRRNTGELFF
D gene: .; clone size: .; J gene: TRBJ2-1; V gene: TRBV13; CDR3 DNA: TGTGCCAGCAGCTTAGGCCTGAGAGAGCAGTTCTTC; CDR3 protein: CASSLGLREQFF
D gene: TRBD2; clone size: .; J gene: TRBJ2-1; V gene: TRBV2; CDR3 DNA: TGTGCCAGCAGTGCGGCGAGCGGGAGCGGCAATGAGCAGTTCTTC; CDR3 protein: CASSAASGSGNEQFF
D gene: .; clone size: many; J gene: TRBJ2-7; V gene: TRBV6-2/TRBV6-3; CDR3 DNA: TGTGCCAGCAGAAGGGGCTACGAGCAGTACTTC; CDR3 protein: CASRRGYEQYF
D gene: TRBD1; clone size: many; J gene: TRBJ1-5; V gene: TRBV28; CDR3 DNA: TGTGCCAGCAGTTTAGTCAGGGGGCGAAAATTGATTGGCAATCAGCCCCAGCATTTT; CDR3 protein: CASSLVRGRKLIGNQPQHF
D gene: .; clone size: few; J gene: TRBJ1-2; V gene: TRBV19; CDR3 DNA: TGTGCCACTTCCAACGAACAGGGAAACTATGGCTACACCTTC; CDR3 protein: CATSNEQGNYGYTF
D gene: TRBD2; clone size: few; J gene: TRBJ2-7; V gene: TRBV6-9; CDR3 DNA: TGTGCCAGCAGTTACTTCGGGCTAGCGGGCTCCCGGGGGTCCTACGAGCAGTACTTC; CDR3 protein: CASSYFGLAGSRGSYEQYF
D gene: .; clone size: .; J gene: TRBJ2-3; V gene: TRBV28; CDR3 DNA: TGTGCCAGCAGTTTAGGGGGAGCTGGCACAGATACGCAGTATTTT; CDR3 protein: CASSLGGAGTDTQYF
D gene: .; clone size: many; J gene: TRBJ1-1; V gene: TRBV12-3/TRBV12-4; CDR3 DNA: TGTGCCAGCAGTCTACGATCGAACACTGAAGCTTTCTTT; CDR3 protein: CASSLRSNTEAFF
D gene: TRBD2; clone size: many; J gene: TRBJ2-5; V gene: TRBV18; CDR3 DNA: TGTGCCAGCAGCCCTAGCGGAATAAAAGAGACCCAGTACTTC; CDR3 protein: CASSPSGIKETQYF
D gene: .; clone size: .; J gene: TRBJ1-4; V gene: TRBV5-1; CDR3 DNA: TGCGCCAGCAGCTTGGCCAGTGTATCAAGGGGATTCCCAACTAATGAAAAACTGTTTTTT; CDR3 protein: CASSLASVSRGFPTNEKLFF
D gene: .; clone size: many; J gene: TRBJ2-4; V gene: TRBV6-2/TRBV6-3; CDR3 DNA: TGTGCCAGCAGTGAAACAGCCAAAAACATTCAGTACTTC; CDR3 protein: CASSETAKNIQYF
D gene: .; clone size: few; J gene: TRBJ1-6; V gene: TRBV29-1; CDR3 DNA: TGCAGCGTTGAGGAACATTCGGGGTCACCCCTCCACTTT; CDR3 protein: CSVEEHSGSPLHF
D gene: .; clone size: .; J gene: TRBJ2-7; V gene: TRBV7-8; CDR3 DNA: TGTGCCAGCAGCTTAGCGCTAGGGAGCTCCTACGAGCAGTACTTC; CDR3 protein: CASSLALGSSYEQYF
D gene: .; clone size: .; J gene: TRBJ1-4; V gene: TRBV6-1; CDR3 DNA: TGTGCCAGCAGCCGTGGGGACTTAAGTGAAAAACTGTTTTTT; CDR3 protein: CASSRGDLSEKLFF
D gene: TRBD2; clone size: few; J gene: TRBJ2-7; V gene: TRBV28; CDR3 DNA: TGTGCCAGCACCCTACTAGCGGGAGCTTCCTACGAGCAGTACTTC; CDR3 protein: CASTLLAGASYEQYF
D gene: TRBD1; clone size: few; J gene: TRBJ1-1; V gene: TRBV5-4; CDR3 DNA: TGTGCCAGCAGCCCTGGACAGGGTAGGATGACTGAAGCTTTCTTT; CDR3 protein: CASSPGQGRMTEAFF
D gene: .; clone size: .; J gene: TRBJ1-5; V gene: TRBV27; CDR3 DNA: TGTGCCAGCAGTTTAGTAGACCCAACCCTCGGCAATCAGCCCCAGCATTTT; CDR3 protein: CASSLVDPTLGNQPQHF
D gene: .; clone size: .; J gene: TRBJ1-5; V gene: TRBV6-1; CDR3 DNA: TGTGCCAGCAGGGGTCAAGAATTAGGTCAGCCCCAGCATTTT; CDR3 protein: CASRGQELGQPQHF
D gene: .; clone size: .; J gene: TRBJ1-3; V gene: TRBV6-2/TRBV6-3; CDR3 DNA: TGTGCCAGCAGAGAGGAAAACACCATATATTTT; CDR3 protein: CASREENTIYF
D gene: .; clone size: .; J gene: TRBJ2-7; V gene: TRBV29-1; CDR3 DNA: TGCAGCGTTGAGAATGTTGGACAGAGCTCCTACGAGCAGTACTTC; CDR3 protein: CSVENVGQSSYEQYF